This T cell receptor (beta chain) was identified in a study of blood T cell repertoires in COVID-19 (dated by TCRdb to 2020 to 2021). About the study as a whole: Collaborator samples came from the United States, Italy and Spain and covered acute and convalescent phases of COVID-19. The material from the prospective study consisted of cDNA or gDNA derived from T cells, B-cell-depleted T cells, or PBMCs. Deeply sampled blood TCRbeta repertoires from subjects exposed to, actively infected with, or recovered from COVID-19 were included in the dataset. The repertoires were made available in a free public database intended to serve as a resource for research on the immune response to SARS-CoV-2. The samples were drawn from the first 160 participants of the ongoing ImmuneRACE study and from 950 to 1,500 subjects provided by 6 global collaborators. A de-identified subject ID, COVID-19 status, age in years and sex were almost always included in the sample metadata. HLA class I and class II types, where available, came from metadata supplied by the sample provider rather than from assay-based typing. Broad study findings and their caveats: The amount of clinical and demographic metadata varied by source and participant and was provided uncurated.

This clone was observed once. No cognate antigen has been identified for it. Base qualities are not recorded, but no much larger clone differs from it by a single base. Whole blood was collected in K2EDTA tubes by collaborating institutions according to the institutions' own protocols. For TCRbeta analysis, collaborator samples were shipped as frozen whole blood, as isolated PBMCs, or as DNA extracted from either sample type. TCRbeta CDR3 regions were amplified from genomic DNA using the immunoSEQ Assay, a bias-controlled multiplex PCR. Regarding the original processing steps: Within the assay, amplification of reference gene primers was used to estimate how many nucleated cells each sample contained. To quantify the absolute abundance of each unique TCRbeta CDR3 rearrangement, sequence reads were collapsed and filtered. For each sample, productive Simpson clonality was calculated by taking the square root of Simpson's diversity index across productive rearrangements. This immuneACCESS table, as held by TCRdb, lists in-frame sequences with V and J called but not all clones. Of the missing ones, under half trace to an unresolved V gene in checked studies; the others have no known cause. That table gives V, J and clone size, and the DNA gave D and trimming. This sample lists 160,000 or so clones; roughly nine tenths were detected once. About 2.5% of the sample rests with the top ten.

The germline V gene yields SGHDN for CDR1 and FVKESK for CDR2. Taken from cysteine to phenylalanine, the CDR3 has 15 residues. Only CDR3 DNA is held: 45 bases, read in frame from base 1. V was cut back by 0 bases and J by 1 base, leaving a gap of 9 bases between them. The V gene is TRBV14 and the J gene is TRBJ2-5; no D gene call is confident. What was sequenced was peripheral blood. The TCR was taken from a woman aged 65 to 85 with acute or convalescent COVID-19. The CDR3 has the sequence CASSQDSTVQETQYF. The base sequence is TGTGCCAGCAGCCAAGACAGCACAGTCCAAGAGACCCAGTACTTC. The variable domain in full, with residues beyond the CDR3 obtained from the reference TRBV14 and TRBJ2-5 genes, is EAGVTQFPSHSVIEKGQTVTLRCDPISGHDNLYWYRRVMGKEIKFLLHFVKESKQDESGMPNNRFLAERTGGTYSTLKVQPAELEDSGVYFCASSQDSTVQETQYFGPGTRLLVL.